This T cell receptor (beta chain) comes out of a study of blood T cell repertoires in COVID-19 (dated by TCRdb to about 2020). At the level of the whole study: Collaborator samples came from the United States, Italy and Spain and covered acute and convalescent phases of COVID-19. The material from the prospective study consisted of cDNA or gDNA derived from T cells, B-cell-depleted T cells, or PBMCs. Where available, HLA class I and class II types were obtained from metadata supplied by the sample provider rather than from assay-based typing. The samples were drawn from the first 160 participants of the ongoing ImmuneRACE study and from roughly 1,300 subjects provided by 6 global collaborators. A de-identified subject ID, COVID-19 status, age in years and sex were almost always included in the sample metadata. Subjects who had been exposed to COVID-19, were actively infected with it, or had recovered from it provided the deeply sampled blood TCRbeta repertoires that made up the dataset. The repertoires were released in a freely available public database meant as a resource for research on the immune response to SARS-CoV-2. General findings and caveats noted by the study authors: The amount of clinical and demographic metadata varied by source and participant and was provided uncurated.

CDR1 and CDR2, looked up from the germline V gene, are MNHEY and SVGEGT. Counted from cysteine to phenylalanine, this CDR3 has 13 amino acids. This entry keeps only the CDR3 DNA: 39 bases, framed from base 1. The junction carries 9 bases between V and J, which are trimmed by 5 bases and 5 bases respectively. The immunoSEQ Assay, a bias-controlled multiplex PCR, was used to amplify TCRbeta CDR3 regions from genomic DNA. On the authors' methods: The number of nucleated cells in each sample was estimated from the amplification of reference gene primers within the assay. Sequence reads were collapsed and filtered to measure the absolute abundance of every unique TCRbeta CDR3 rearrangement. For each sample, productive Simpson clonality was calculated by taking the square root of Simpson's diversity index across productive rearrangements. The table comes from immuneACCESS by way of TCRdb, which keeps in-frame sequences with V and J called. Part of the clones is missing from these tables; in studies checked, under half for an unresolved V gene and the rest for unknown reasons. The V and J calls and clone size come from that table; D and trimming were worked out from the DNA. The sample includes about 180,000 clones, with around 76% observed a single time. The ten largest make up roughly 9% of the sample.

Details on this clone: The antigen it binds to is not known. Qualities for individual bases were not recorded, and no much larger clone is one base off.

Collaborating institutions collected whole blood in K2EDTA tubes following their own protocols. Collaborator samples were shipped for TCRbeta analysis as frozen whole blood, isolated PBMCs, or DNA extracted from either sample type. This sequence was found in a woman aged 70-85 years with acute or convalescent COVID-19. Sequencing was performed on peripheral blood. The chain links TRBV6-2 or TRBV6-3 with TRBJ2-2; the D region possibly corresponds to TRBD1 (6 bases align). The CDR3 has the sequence CASSRTVTGELFF. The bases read TGTGCCAGCAGTCGGACAGTTACCGGGGAGCTGTTTTTT.